The 30 T cell receptor beta chains listed next were all sequenced from one sample in a study of blood T cells in healthy people across ages (dated by TCRdb to the mid-2010s). The receptor library was made with 5' RACE. Instrument on record: Illumina HiSeq 2500. A second about 7 to 11 cycle PCR used a sample-barcoded 5' primer and a J-beta primer mix. The public reads were quality trimmed at Q25 with fastp and then assembled into clones with MiXCR by TCRdb, keeping productive beta chains. CDR3 protein duplicates are merged, each entry listing the most common genes and DNA. This sample is represented by around 800,000 distinct CDR3 sequences; roughly 25% of them were singletons. Clones ranked in the top ten supply around 2.9% of the sample. These data were also reused for a study on T cells of mothers and their children.

The sequencing sample was made of blood. Receptors originate from a boy younger than 18 in good health.

This clonotype turned up a few times. The chain carries TRBV12-3 or TRBV12-4 and TRBJ1-2; D might be TRBD1 (6 bases). The length of the CDR3 is 11 residues. The V end lost 6 bases, the J end lost 8 bases, and 10 bases lay between the germline ends. CDR3 region: CASRQGWGYTF. The CDR3 DNA reads as TGTGCCAGCAGACAGGGCTGGGGCTACACCTTC.

This clonotype was counted between two and nine times. The chain has TRBV7-2 and TRBJ2-5; no clear D gene. The V end lost 1 base, the J end lost 2 bases, and 17 bases lay between the germline ends. This CDR3 has 17 residues. Germline V CDR1 and CDR2: SGHTA, FQGNSA. CDR3 DNA sequence: TGTGCCAGCAGCTTAGGAGTTGGGCCCCTCGCACAAGAGACCCAGTACTTC. It is translated as CASSLGVGPLAQETQYF. Filled out from reference TRBV7-2 and TRBJ2-5, the complete variable domain reads GAGVSQSPSNKVTEKGKDVELRCDPISGHTALYWYRQSLGQGLEFLIYFQGNSAPDKSGLPSDRFSAERTGGSVSTLTIQRTQQEDSAVYLCASSLGVGPLAQETQYFGPGTRLLVL.

This clonotype has only a few counts. This sequence joins TRBV29-1 and TRBJ2-3; 10 bases match TRBD1. Germline CDR1 is SQVTM and CDR2 is ANQGSEA. The length of the CDR3 is 14 residues. Germline trimming cut 4 bases from V and 5 bases from J; bases unmatched to any gene: 6. This CDR3 reads CSVGAGTGVDTQYF. The CDR3 DNA reads TGCAGCGTTGGGGCCGGGACAGGGGTAGATACGCAGTATTTT.

This clonotype appeared many times. The chain combines TRBV29-1 with TRBJ2-5; D is tentatively TRBD1 or TRBD2 (5 bases each). The V end was cut by 7 bases, the J end by 1 base, with 13 bases between. The CDR3 extends over 13 amino acids. Germline V CDR1 and CDR2: SQVTM, ANQGSEA. The CDR3 here is CSASGPTQETQYF. In nucleotides, the CDR3 is TGCAGCGCGTCGGGACCGACCCAAGAGACCCAGTACTTC.

This clonotype was recorded at least ten times. V and J are TRBV29-1 and TRBJ2-7, with unresolved D. V dropped 3 bases and J dropped 1 base, with 7 bases sitting between them. Germline CDR1 reads SQVTM; CDR2 reads ANQGSEA. The CDR3 is made up of 12 amino acids. CDR3 DNA: TGCAGCGTTGAGGGTAGTTCCTACGAGCAGTACTTC. This gives the protein CSVEGSSYEQYF.

The chain uses TRBV12-3 or TRBV12-4 and TRBJ1-5, with D unresolved. The CDR3 is 14 amino acids. Trimming removed 2 bases from V and 4 bases from J, with 9 bases in between. The CDR3 loop reads CASSLRWGNQPQHF. CDR3 nucleotides: TGTGCCAGCAGTTTACGTTGGGGTAATCAGCCCCAGCATTTT.

This clonotype was detected only a few times. V is TRBV12-5 and J is TRBJ1-4; TRBD1 might be the D (5 bases). The CDR3 spans 16 residues. Germline V gives CDR1 LGHNT, CDR2 FRNRAP. Deletions cut 0 bases from V and 2 bases from J, with 10 bases between. The CDR3 DNA reads as TGTGCTAGTGGTTTGGTACTGCGGGGGACTAATGAAAAACTGTTTTTT. It yields the protein CASGLVLRGTNEKLFF.

This rearrangement joins TRBV5-1 to TRBJ2-2, with D possibly matching TRBD1 (5 bases). V was pared by 0 bases and J by 6 bases, with 12 bases between. CDR1 and CDR2 from the germline V gene are SGHRS and YFSETQ. The length of the CDR3 is 15 residues. The CDR3 DNA follows: TGCGCCAGCAGCTTGGTAGCAGGGAAGCCCGGGGAGCTGTTTTTT. It yields the protein CASSLVAGKPGELFF.

This clonotype was found a few times. The chain employs TRBV2 and TRBJ2-2; a possible D gene is TRBD1 (6 bases). Trimming pared 7 bases from V and 0 bases from J, leaving 12 bases between. The CDR3 is 15 amino acids. CDR1 is SNHLY and CDR2 is FYNNEI in the germline V gene. The CDR3 loop reads CASTIDRSNTGELFF. The CDR3 DNA reads TGTGCCAGCACCATCGACAGGTCGAACACCGGGGAGCTGTTTTTT.

The chain employs TRBV7-9 and TRBJ2-5; no clear D gene. The germline CDR1 and CDR2 sequences are SEHNR and FQNEAQ (reference sequence). Trimming took 2 bases from V and 1 from J, leaving 11 bases between them. The CDR3 runs 15 residues. The CDR3 nucleotides read TGTGCCAGCAGCTTACTAGAGCGAGGCCAAGAGACCCAGTACTTC. It specifies CASSLLERGQETQYF.

This chain links TRBV27 with TRBJ2-1; possibly TRBD1 for D (5 bases). This CDR3 region has 15 residues. Trimming shortened V by 0 bases and J by 7 bases, and 13 bases separated the two germline ends. Per germline, CDR1 MNHEY and CDR2 SMNVEV (reference sequence). As DNA, the CDR3 is TGTGCCAGCAGTTTATCGCACCTACAGGAAAATGAGCAGTTCTTC. Its protein is CASSLSHLQENEQFF.

The rearrangement uses TRBV3-1 and TRBJ1-4; no firm D call. CDR1 LGHDT and CDR2 YNNKEL come from the germline V gene (reference sequence). V gave up 0 bases and J gave up 8 bases, with 10 bases separating them. This CDR3 contains 14 residues. CDR3 coding DNA: TGTGCCAGCAGCCAAGATCACGGATTAGAAAAACTGTTTTTT. Translation: CASSQDHGLEKLFF.

The V call is TRBV4-1, the J call TRBJ2-5; TRBD1 agrees at 10 bases. TRBJ2-1 explains the end of the DNA better; the J call may be wrong. CDR1 is MGHRA, CDR2 YSYEKL, per germline. The CDR3 extends over 14 amino acids. CDR3 in DNA: TGCGCCAGCAGCCGCGGGACAGGGGAAGCTGAGCAGTTCTTC. It is translated as CASSRGTGEAEQFF.

The gene calls are TRBV27 and TRBJ2-7, with a possible D match to TRBD1 (7 bases). The end of the DNA is better explained by TRBJ2-1, so the J call may be wrong. The V gene's germline CDR1 is MNHEY and CDR2 SMNVEV (reference sequence). The CDR3 has 14 amino acids. The DNA of the CDR3 is TGTGCCAACAGGGCAGGGGGGACTTACAATGAGCAGTTCTTC. Translation: CANRAGGTYNEQFF.

The V gene is TRBV7-2, the J gene TRBJ1-2, with a possible D match to TRBD1 (5 bases). Trimming pared 1 base from V and 7 bases from J, leaving 16 bases between. The CDR3 runs 15 residues. Per germline, CDR1 SGHTA and CDR2 FQGNSA. The CDR3 loop reads CASSLGSGRGCGYTF. CDR3 DNA sequence: TGTGCCAGCAGCTTAGGGTCGGGAAGGGGCTGTGGCTACACCTTC.

There are a few counts of this clonotype. This chain uses TRBV20-1 with TRBJ2-2, with TRBD1 matching 7 bases. The V gene end was trimmed by 5 bases and the J gene end by 6 bases; junction bases not matched to a gene: 12. The CDR3 spans 15 residues. CDR1 and CDR2 (germline): DFQATT, SNEGSKA (reference sequence). In nucleotides, the CDR3 is TGCAGTGCTCTGACCCCGGGACAGACGGCCGGGGAGCTGTTTTTT. It yields the protein CSALTPGQTAGELFF.

The chain recombines TRBV7-3 with TRBJ2-1, with 9 bases lining up with TRBD1. V lost 8 bases and J lost 9; bases outside the gene matches: 11. This CDR3 comprises 14 residues. CDR1 SGHTA and CDR2 FQGTGA come from the germline V gene. Here the CDR3 reads CASGWTGEVGEQFF. The CDR3 bases are TGTGCCAGCGGGTGGACAGGGGAGGTTGGTGAGCAGTTCTTC.

The chain couples TRBV6-5 to TRBJ2-6; unclear D gene. V lost 7 bases to trimming and J lost 5 bases, with 12 bases between them. The V gene's germline CDR1 is MNHEY and CDR2 SVGAGI. The CDR3 has 14 amino acids. The CDR3 bases are TGTGCCAGCACCCGGAGTAGGTGGGCCAACGTCCTGACTTTC. Translation gives CASTRSRWANVLTF.

This clonotype was counted a few times. The chain recombines TRBV4-2 with TRBJ2-5; 10 bases agree with TRBD2. Gene TRBJ2-1 matches the end of the DNA better, so the J call may be wrong. The CDR3 has 18 amino acids. Germline V gene sequence: CDR1 LGHNA, CDR2 YNFKEQ. The CDR3 bases are TGTGCCAGCAGCCAACCCGGGGTAACTAGCGGGGCTCTCAATGAGCAGTTCTTC. Amino acids: CASSQPGVTSGALNEQFF.

This clonotype was counted ten times or more. V and J are TRBV12-3 or TRBV12-4 and TRBJ2-5, with TRBD1 as a possible D gene (5 bases). CDR3 length equals 12 residues. V lost 6 bases and J 5 bases, leaving 10 bases between the germline ends. CDR3: CASRQAGETQYF. The CDR3 DNA reads TGTGCCAGCAGACAGGCCGGGGAGACCCAGTACTTC.

This chain uses TRBV29-1 with TRBJ2-5, with 7 positions matching TRBD1. CDR1 SQVTM and CDR2 ANQGSEA come from the germline V gene. This CDR3 comprises 14 residues. J gave up 3 bases and V 7 bases, and 11 bases lay outside the gene matches. This CDR3 is CSALPRGLKETQYF. CDR3 DNA sequence: TGCAGCGCCCTCCCTAGGGGGCTGAAAGAGACCCAGTACTTC. Combining the CDR3 with reference TRBV29-1 and TRBJ2-5 gives the whole variable domain SAVISQKPSRDICQRGTSLTIQCQVDSQVTMMFWYRQQPGQSLTLIATANQGSEATYESGFVIDKFPISRPNLTFSTLTVSNMSPEDSSIYLCSALPRGLKETQYFGPGTRLLVL.

This chain connects TRBV12-3 or TRBV12-4 to TRBJ1-5; D unresolved. V lost 6 bases and J 3 bases, leaving 6 bases between the germline ends. This CDR3 spans 12 amino acids. CDR3: CASRAVNQPQHF. The CDR3 DNA reads TGTGCCAGCAGAGCAGTCAATCAGCCCCAGCATTTT.

This chain connects TRBV6-1 to TRBJ2-5; the D gene could be TRBD1 or TRBD2 (5 bases each). The V end lost 2 bases, the J end lost 2 bases, and 9 bases lay between the germline ends. Germline V gene data show CDR1 as MNHNS and CDR2 as SASEGT. This CDR3 contains 14 residues. In nucleotides, the CDR3 is TGTGCCAGCAGTGAATGGGACGGACAAGAGACCCAGTACTTC. Translating gives CASSEWDGQETQYF.

This rearrangement joins TRBV10-3 to TRBJ1-2; D is possibly TRBD1 (5 bases). CDR1 is ENHRY and CDR2 is SYGVKD in the germline V gene. The CDR3 has 14 amino acids. Trimming took 6 bases from V and 5 from J, leaving 16 bases between them. The CDR3 spells CAIRPGPGEYGYTF. CDR3 DNA: TGTGCCATCAGGCCGGGACCTGGCGAGTATGGCTACACCTTC.

In regard to this clonotype: A much larger clone lies a single base off, so this may be a read error. The chain has TRBV12-3 or TRBV12-4 and TRBJ2-1; perhaps TRBD2 as D (6 bases). TRBJ2-5 explains the end of the DNA better; the J call may be wrong. The CDR3 length is 14 residues. DNA for the CDR3: TGTGCCAGCTCCCTCGGGGCGGGGCAAGGGACCCAGTACTTC. Translation gives CASSLGAGQGTQYF.

The chain recombines TRBV5-5 with TRBJ1-6; TRBD1 matches at 9 bases. The germline gives CDR1 SGHKS, CDR2 YYEKEE (reference sequence). Trimming cost V 4 bases and J 7 bases; bases outside gene matches: 12. The CDR3 loop spans 17 amino acids. CDR3 coding DNA: TGTGCCAGCAGCCTCCCTTTCGGACAGGGGATAAATTCACCCCTCCACTTT. Protein product: CASSLPFGQGINSPLHF.

This clonotype was counted only a few times. This chain connects TRBV2 to TRBJ2-4; the match to TRBD2 covers 7 bases. The CDR3 length is 11 residues. V shed 4 bases, J shed 15 bases, and the junction held 6 bases outside the gene matches. Germline values: CDR1 SNHLY, CDR2 FYNNEI. The CDR3 is CASSGGSLAYF. The CDR3, as DNA: TGTGCCAGCAGTGGCGGGAGTCTAGCGTACTTC.

This clonotype was observed a few times. The chain links TRBV7-3 to TRBJ2-7, with D maybe TRBD1 (6 bases). The V gene lost 4 bases and the J gene lost 5 bases, with 27 bases spanning the gap. The CDR3 runs to 18 residues. The germline V gene has CDR1 SGHTA and CDR2 FQGTGA. The CDR3, as DNA: TGTGCCAGCAGCTGCTGGCTGGGGGCAATTTTTTGGTCCAACGAGCAGTACTTC. The encoded protein is CASSCWLGAIFWSNEQYF.

This clonotype was seen more than once but under ten times. This chain connects TRBV12-5 to TRBJ2-1; D uncertain. Trimming pared 5 bases from V and 5 bases from J, leaving 7 bases between. Per the germline V gene, CDR1 is LGHNT and CDR2 is FRNRAP. There are 12 residues in the CDR3. The CDR3 sequence: CASGHSNNEQFF. The CDR3 coding sequence is TGTGCTAGTGGTCACAGCAACAATGAGCAGTTCTTC.

The chain combines TRBV5-6 with TRBJ1-6, with D perhaps TRBD1 (6 bases). V was cut by 0 bases and J by 10 bases, with 17 bases left in between. Germline lookup yields CDR1 SGHDT and CDR2 YYEEEE. CDR3 size: 16 residues. This CDR3 reads CASSLAGGQVGSPLHF. As DNA, the CDR3 is TGTGCCAGCAGCTTGGCGGGGGGCCAGGTGGGCTCACCCCTCCACTTT.